This TCR beta chain was identified during a study of cytomegalovirus exposure and HLA in healthy donors. Study-level results: Several top significant clusters appeared, in a later analysis, to be linked to common viral pathogens.

The CDR3 has 14 amino acids. V was clipped by 5 bases and J by 0 bases, with 9 bases between them. The germline gives CDR1 MRHNA, CDR2 SNTAGT. The PCR ran on 60 Vbeta and 13 Jbeta primers. Generated by immunoSEQ multiplex PCR, the TCRdb table keeps only in-frame clones and is missing some. The data contain about 160,000 clones, more than 60% of them singletons. A word on this clone: Its antigen is undetermined.

The sample was PBMCs. The chain employs TRBV6-4 and TRBJ2-3; the D gene is possibly TRBD2 (5 bases). This sequence originates from a woman between 45 and 60 years old in good health and CMV-seropositive. The CDR3 loop is CASSSGFSTDTQYF. For the CDR3, the DNA is TGTGCCAGCAGTAGCGGATTCAGCACAGATACGCAGTATTTT.